Each of the 16 T cell receptor beta chains below was sequenced from the same sample in a study of blood T cells in healthy people across ages (dated by TCRdb to between 2014 and 2017). Receptors were amplified or captured by 5' RACE. The sample was run on an Illumina HiSeq 2500. A second PCR of 7 to 11 cycles was performed with a sample-barcoded 5' primer and a J-beta primer mix. The raw public reads went through TCRdb reprocessing: fastp at Q25, MiXCR clone calling, in-frame beta chains kept. CDR3 protein sequences are deduplicated, and each keeps its most common genes and DNA. The sample includes 700,000 to 950,000 distinct CDR3 sequences, with about three fifths observed a single time. The ten largest clones add up to around 20% of the sample. Sequenced material: blood. These receptors came from a man aged 25-45 years in good health.

This clonotype was seen a single time. This sequence joins TRBV20-1 and TRBJ2-5, with D perhaps matching TRBD1 (5 bases). V lost 6 bases, J lost 2 bases, and 13 bases lay in between. Germline V gene lookup returns CDR1 DFQATT and CDR2 SNEGSKA (reference sequence). This CDR3 is built from 13 residues. CDR3 bases: TGCAGTGCGGCGACAGAATCTCAAGAGACCCAGTACTTC. Its translation is CSAATESQETQYF.

This clonotype showed up just a few times. The CDR3 reads CASSQAWVGANVLTF. The CDR3 coding sequence is TGTGCCAGCAGCCAAGCCTGGGTCGGGGCCAACGTCCTGACTTTC. V is TRBV4-2 and J is TRBJ2-6, with D unresolved. Germline CDR1 reads LGHNA; CDR2 reads YNFKEQ. V shed 1 base and J shed 4 bases, with 8 bases lying between them. This CDR3 contains 15 residues.

V gene TRBV6-1 combines with J gene TRBJ2-7; D may be TRBD1 (6 bases). The J call is doubtful: the DNA matches TRBJ2-5 better. Germline V gene data show CDR1 as MNHNS and CDR2 as SASEGT. CDR3 size: 14 residues. The CDR3 loop reads CASSEWTVQETQYF. CDR3 coding DNA: TGTGCCAGCAGTGAATGGACAGTCCAAGAGACCCAGTACTTC.

CDR3: CASRFLRETQYF. The CDR3 coding sequence is TGTGCCAGCAGGTTTTTGCGGGAGACCCAGTACTTC. V gene TRBV2 combines with J gene TRBJ2-5, with no clear D. Deletions cut 6 bases from V and 5 bases from J, with 10 bases between. The V gene's germline CDR1 is SNHLY and CDR2 FYNNEI. The CDR3 is 12 amino acids.

V gene TRBV12-3 or TRBV12-4 combines with J gene TRBJ1-2; D not certain. The CDR3 is made up of 15 amino acids. V was cut by 2 bases and J by 3 bases, with 13 bases left in between. As DNA, the CDR3 is TGTGCCAGCAGTTTAAATGGCAGTCCAGACTATGGCTACACCTTC. Translated, it gives CASSLNGSPDYGYTF.

Of note for this clonotype: One junction end does not reproduce the germline sequence, and a read error may be involved. The V and J genes are TRBV7-7 and TRBJ2-3; unclear D gene. CDR3 size: 13 residues. Germline loops: CDR1 SSHAT, CDR2 FNYEAQ (reference sequence). CDR3 region: CASSSDHGDTQYF. CDR3 in DNA: TGTGCTAGCAGCTCGGACCACGGGGATACGCAGTATTTT.

V and J are TRBV4-2 and TRBJ1-2, with D uncertain. The CDR3 spans 13 residues. Trimming removed 1 base from V and 8 bases from J, with 11 bases in between. Germline CDR1 is LGHNA and CDR2 is YNFKEQ. CDR3 residues: CASSQGLLDGYTF. The CDR3 DNA sequence: TGTGCCAGCAGCCAAGGCCTACTAGACGGCTACACCTTC.

The J gene is TRBJ2-5, the V gene TRBV7-6; TRBD1 matches at 9 bases. The J call may be mistaken, given a closer DNA end match to TRBJ2-7. Per germline, CDR1 SGHVS and CDR2 FNYEAQ. The CDR3 covers 15 residues. The CDR3 bases are TGTGCCAGCAGCTTAGGAACCTGGGACAGGGACGAGCAGTACTTC. Its translation: CASSLGTWDRDEQYF.

This clonotype was seen only a few times. The gene calls are TRBV27 and TRBJ1-6; tentative D call: TRBD1 (5 bases). The CDR3 totals 17 residues. The germline V and J ends were trimmed by 2 bases and 0 bases, with 11 bases remaining between them. Germline V CDR1 and CDR2: MNHEY, SMNVEV (reference sequence). In DNA form, the CDR3 reads TGTGCCAGCAGTTTAAGGGCAGGGAGCTCCTATAATTCACCCCTCCACTTT. Encoded protein: CASSLRAGSSYNSPLHF.

The V call is TRBV21-1, the J call TRBJ2-1; the tabulated D call, TRBD1, remains unverified against the DNA. TRBV21-1 is shown as a pseudogene. The CDR3 sequence is 16 residues long. The CDR3 spells CASSKVRDRVGREQFF. The CDR3 bases are TGTGCCAGCAGCAAAGTAAGGGACAGGGTCGGTCGTGAGCAGTTCTTC.

This clonotype was seen a handful of times. V is TRBV29-1 and J is TRBJ2-7; D unclear. Germline V CDR1 and CDR2: SQVTM, ANQGSEA. V was clipped by 4 bases and J by 6 bases, with 7 bases between them. The CDR3 extends over 10 amino acids. The CDR3 nucleotides read TGCAGCGTTGTTGATGGCGAGCAGTACTTC. It codes for CSVVDGEQYF.

This clonotype was observed a few times. This sequence joins TRBV9 and TRBJ2-3; D might be TRBD2 (5 bases). Trimming removed 0 bases at V and 8 bases at J, with 16 bases between. Per germline, CDR1 SGDLS and CDR2 YYNGEE. This CDR3 has 15 amino acids. For the CDR3, the DNA is TGTGCCAGCAGCGTAGCTACTAGTGAGTTCGGTACGCAGTATTTT. It specifies CASSVATSEFGTQYF.

Turning to this clonotype: A much larger clonotype is one base distant, so this may be a read error. The rearrangement joins TRBV7-3 to TRBJ2-1, with no clear D. The CDR3 spans 13 residues. Germline CDR1 SGHTA, CDR2 FQGTGA. CDR3 in amino acids: CASSLYPLFEQSF. The CDR3 DNA reads as TGTGCCAGCAGCTTATATCCCCTTTTTGAGCAGTCCTTC.

This clonotype was seen a few times. CDR3 sequence (DNA): TGTGCCAGCAGTGAAATTTTAGGGGGTTCCAATCAGCCCCAGCATTTT. Protein product: CASSEILGGSNQPQHF. The chain carries TRBV6-1 and TRBJ1-5, with D possibly being TRBD1 (6 bases). Germline CDR1 and CDR2: MNHNS and SASEGT. This CDR3 has 16 residues. V was trimmed by 2 bases and J by 3 bases, leaving 14 bases between them.

This clonotype occurred a few times. CDR3 loop: CASEGTLQSPLHF. The DNA for the CDR3 is TGTGCCAGCGAGGGGACTCTACAATCACCCCTCCACTTT. The gene calls are TRBV2 and TRBJ1-6; D might be TRBD1 (5 bases). This CDR3 is built from 13 residues. V was cut by 8 bases and J by 10 bases, with 15 bases left in between. Germline V gene lookup returns CDR1 SNHLY and CDR2 FYNNEI.

This chain connects TRBV27 to TRBJ1-3; D is unclear. Germline V gene data show CDR1 as MNHEY and CDR2 as SMNVEV (reference sequence). This CDR3 spans 12 amino acids. With 6 bases removed from V and 4 bases from J, the gap between germline ends came to 7 bases. The CDR3 is CASRIFGNTIYF. CDR3 nucleotides: TGTGCCAGCAGGATATTCGGAAACACCATATATTTT.